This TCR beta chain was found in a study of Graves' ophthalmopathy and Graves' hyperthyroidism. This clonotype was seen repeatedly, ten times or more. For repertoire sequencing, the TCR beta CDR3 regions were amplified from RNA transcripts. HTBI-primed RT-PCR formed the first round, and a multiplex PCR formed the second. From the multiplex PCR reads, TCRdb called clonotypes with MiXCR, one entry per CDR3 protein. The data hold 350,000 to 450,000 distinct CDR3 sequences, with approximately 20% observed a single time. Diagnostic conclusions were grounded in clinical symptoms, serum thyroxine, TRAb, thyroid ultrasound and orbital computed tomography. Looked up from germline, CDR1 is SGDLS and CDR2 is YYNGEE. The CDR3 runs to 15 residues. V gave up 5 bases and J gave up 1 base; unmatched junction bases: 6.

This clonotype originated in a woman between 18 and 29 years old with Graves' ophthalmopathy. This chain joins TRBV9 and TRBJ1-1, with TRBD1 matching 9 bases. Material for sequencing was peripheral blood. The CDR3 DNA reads TGTGCCAGCAGTCAGGGGGGACAGGGGAACACTGAAGCTTTCTTT. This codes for CASSQGGQGNTEAFF.